Following are 3 T cell receptor beta chains from one sample sequenced in a study of regulatory T cells in long-lasting Graves disease. Arm-PCR of CDR3 regions and iRepertoire HTBI primers were the basis on which TCR beta libraries were built. TCRdb reprocessed the multiplex PCR reads via MiXCR and lists one record per CDR3 protein. The sample gives hundreds of thousands of distinct CDR3 sequences, about 15% of which show up once; around 25% is in the top ten. The time point here: newly diagnosed GD, antithyroid drugs for less than 3 months. Preparation of the TCR library used RNA extracted from PBMCs. This sample also appeared in a second study, on T cells in Graves' hyperthyroidism and ophthalmopathy.

Sequencing was performed on peripheral blood mononuclear cells (PBMCs), taken at new diagnosis, from a patient treated with antithyroid drugs. The receptor set was obtained from a woman aged 40-65 years with Graves disease.

This clonotype has a count of ten or more. J is TRBJ2-1 and V is TRBV5-4, with TRBD1 as a possible D gene (6 bases). Trimming took 0 bases from V and 10 from J, leaving 8 bases between them. The CDR3 length is 12 residues. Germline V gene sequence: CDR1 SGHNT, CDR2 YYREEE (reference sequence). CDR3 in DNA: TGTGCCAGCAGCTTGGCCCAGGGGGAGCAGTTCTTC. It codes for CASSLAQGEQFF. Full variable domain (outside the CDR3, taken from reference TRBV5-4 and TRBJ2-1): ETGVTQSPTHLIKTRGQQVTLRCSSQSGHNTVSWYQQALGQGPQFIFQYYREEENGRGNFPPRFSGLQFPNYSSELNVNALELDDSALYLCASSLAQGEQFFGPGTRLTVL.

The genes are TRBV11-2 and TRBJ2-1; 15 bases map to TRBD2. Judging by the DNA end, TRBJ2-7 fits better; the J call may be wrong. The germline V gene encodes CDR1 SGHAT and CDR2 FQNNGV. The CDR3 has 16 residues. The chain's CDR3 is CASSWGTSGGSYEQYF. Written as DNA, the CDR3 is TGTGCCAGCAGCTGGGGGACTAGCGGGGGGTCCTACGAGCAGTACTTC.

This clonotype was detected many times. This rearrangement joins TRBV28 to TRBJ1-5; a weak D match, TRBD1 (5 bases). Between the trimmed V and J ends, which lost 5 bases and 6 bases, there was a span of 14 bases. CDR1 and CDR2 (germline): MDHEN, SYDVKM. There are 14 residues in the CDR3. DNA for the CDR3: TGTGCCAGCAGTCCCTGGCAGGGAGGTCAGCCCCAGCATTTT. Its translation is CASSPWQGGQPQHF.